This T cell receptor (beta chain) was sequenced for a study of T cell clonotyping in hematopoietic cell transplantation. Study-wide background: Recipients' pretransplant samples followed cytoreduction. Study-level findings and limits: At the given depth, recipient repertoires were over 95% de novo clonotypes. Higher Inverse Simpson Index values in graft donor and pretransplant recipient predicted broader posttransplant TCR diversity.

To note about this clone: No antigen is known for it.

TCRdb's table, derived via immunoSEQ multiplex PCR, lists solely in-frame clones and lacks some. The table lists tens of thousands of clones, under 90% of them singletons. Time point of the sample: recipient sample about 28 days before transplant, after cytoreduction. This CDR3 is 15 amino acids long. The V gene's germline CDR1 is MGHRA and CDR2 YSYEKL. Trimming removed 0 bases from V and 15 bases from J; junction bases left unmatched: 14. The chain combines TRBV4-1 with TRBJ2-1; TRBD2 aligns across 7 bases. Material: peripheral blood mononuclear cells, obtained before stem cell transplant. This clonotype originated in a man in his sixties with biphenotypic leukemia. Some clones in this sample may be carry-over from other donors' samples. CDR3 DNA: TGCGCCAGCAGCCAAGAGGGCAGGCTAGCGGACGACCGGTTCTTC. Translated, it gives CASSQEGRLADDRFF.